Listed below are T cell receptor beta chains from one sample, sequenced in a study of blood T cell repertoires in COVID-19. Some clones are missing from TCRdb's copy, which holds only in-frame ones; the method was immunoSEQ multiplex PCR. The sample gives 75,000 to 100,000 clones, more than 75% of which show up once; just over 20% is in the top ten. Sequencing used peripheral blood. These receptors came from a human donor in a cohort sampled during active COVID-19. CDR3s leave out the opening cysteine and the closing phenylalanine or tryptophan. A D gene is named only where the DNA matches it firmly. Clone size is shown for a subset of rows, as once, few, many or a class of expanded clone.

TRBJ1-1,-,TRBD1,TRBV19,ASSIEPGGYTEAF
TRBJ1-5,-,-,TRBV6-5,ASSYGRGQPQH
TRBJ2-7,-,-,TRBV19,ASSSWTGGGYEQY
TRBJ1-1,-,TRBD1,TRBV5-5,ASSRTGGHTEAF
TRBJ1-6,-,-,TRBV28,ASSPALGDSPLH
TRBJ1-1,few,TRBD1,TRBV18,ASSRPQGAGNEAF
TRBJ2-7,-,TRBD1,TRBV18,ASSLIQGVSEQY
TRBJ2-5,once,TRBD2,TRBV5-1,ASSLSGEETQY
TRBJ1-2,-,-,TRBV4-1,ASSLRQENYGYT
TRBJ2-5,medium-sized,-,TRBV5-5,ASSPTLQETQY
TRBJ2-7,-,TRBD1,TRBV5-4,ASSLGQGLPIEQY
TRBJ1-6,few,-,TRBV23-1,ASSQPAINGTPEPDSPLH
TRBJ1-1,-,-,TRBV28,ASILATANTEAF
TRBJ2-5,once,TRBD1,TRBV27,ASSFNRGLETQY
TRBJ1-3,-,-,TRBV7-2,ASSLVAVFSGNTIY
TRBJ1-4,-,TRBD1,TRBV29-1,SVERQGGEKLF
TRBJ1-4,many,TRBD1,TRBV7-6,ASSSGQGLSGEKLF
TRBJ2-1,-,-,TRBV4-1,ASSQIAGEYGNEQF
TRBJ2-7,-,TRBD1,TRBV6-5,ASQTEQGASYEQY
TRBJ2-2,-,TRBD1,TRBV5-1,ASSWPPGQGLSGELF
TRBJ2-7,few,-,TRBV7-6,ASTQQVSGDEQY
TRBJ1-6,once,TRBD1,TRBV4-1,ASSPRMGQGSRNSPLH
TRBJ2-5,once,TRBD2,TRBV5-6,ASSLAGGHQETQY
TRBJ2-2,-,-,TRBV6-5,ASSYHVQSDTGELF
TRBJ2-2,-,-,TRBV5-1,ASSWGQNTGELF
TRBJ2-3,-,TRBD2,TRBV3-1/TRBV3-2,ASSLPGLAGGPTDTQY
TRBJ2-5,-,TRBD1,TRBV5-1,ASSFQGAHETQY
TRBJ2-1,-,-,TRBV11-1,ASSSSRVQQF
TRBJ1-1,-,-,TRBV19,ASSLTGNTEAF
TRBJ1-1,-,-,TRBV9,ASSTGAGRGTEAF
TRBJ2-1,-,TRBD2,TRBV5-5,ASSRPSSGIYNEQF
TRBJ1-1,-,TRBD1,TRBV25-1,ASSRDSGNTEAF
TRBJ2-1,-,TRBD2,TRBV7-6,ASSSRLAGLYNEQF
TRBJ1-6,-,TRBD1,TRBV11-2,ASSLPGGSPLH
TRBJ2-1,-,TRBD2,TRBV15,ATSRAAGGGGEQF
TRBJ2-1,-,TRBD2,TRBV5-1,ASNRLAGGSSYNEQF
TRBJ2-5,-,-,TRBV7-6,ASSLERRETQY
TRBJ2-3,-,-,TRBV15,ATSRATGIWTQY
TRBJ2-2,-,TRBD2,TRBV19,ASSIVHLSGGGTGELF
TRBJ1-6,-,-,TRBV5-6,ASSLIPPGAGSPLH
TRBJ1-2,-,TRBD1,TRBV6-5,ASRGTAPGYT
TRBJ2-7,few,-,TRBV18,ASSPGVYTYEQY
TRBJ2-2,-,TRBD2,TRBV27,ASSFRTSGRPNTGELF
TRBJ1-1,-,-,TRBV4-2,ASSQDASRGTEAF
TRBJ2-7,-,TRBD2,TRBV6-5,ASSLVAGAPYEQY
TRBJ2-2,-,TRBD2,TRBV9,ASSVAPGGFGELF
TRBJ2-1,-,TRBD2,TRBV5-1,ASSFGLAGHNEQF
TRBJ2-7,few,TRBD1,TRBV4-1,ASRPGTADLYEQY
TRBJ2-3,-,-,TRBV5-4,ASSLDRVTDTQY
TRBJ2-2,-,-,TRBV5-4,ASSPGQNTGELF
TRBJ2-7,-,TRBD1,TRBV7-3,ASSLGAGTGYEQY
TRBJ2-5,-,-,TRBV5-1,ASSARPQETQY
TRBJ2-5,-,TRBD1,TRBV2,ASILPGQGQETQY
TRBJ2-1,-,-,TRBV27,ASSFGGLYNEQF